This passage covers 11 T cell receptor beta chains from one sample sequenced in a study of shared clonotypes between healthy human individuals. TCRdb's copy holds only in-frame clones and misses some; the assay was immunoSEQ multiplex PCR. The sample contains 2 million to 2.5 million clones, over 90% of which appear only once. The specimen sequenced was naive CD4+ T cells from PBMCs. Noted subset: CD45RA+ positively selected. The receptors were sampled from a man between 18 and 29 years old in good health. Some clones in this sample may be carry-over from other donors' samples.

V usage is TRBV9 and J usage is TRBJ2-3; maybe TRBD2 (6 bases). The CDR3 consists of 14 residues. Germline assignment: CDR1 SGDLS and CDR2 YYNGEE. The ends were cut back, 4 bases at V and 4 bases at J, with 13 bases in the middle. CDR3 nucleotides: TGTGCCAGCAGCACGCGAGGGACTGCAGATACGCAGTATTTT. It translates to CASSTRGTADTQYF.

The CDR3 loop is CASSIVPTQQGGEKLFF. CDR3 in DNA: TGTGCCAGTAGTATAGTACCCACCCAACAGGGGGGTGAAAAACTGTTTTTT. This sequence joins TRBV19 and TRBJ1-4; TRBD1 aligns across 8 bases. Germline V gene data show CDR1 as LNHDA and CDR2 as SQIVND (reference sequence). The CDR3 totals 17 residues. V lost 1 base to trimming and J lost 7 bases; unmatched junction nucleotides: 11.

In nucleotides, the CDR3 is TGTGCCAGCAGCAGCTCGGGCGGAAGAGCCACAGATACGCAGTATTTT. This codes for CASSSSGGRATDTQYF. The chain employs TRBV13 and TRBJ2-3; D gene ambiguous. Trimming left V 5 bases short and J 2 bases short, with 17 bases between. Germline V CDR1 and CDR2: PRHDT, FYEKMQ (reference sequence). CDR3 length: 16 amino acids.

The chain couples TRBV5-1 to TRBJ2-7; no clear D gene. Trimming stripped 1 base from V and 3 bases from J, with 11 bases between. CDR3 size: 14 residues. CDR1 is SGHRS, CDR2 YFSETQ, per germline. Written as DNA, the CDR3 is TGCGCCAGCAGCTTGTACGGAGAAAACTACGAGCAGTACTTC. It specifies CASSLYGENYEQYF.

V gene TRBV14 combines with J gene TRBJ2-5; TRBD1 aligns across 9 bases. From germline, CDR1 is SGHDN and CDR2 FVKESK. The CDR3 contains 13 residues. V was clipped by 1 base and J by 7 bases; unmatched bases: 1. CDR3 in DNA: TGTGCCAGCAGCCAAGTGGGACAGGGGACCCAGTACTTC. Amino acid sequence: CASSQVGQGTQYF.

A single count supports this clone. The chain carries TRBV10-2 and TRBJ2-7; D gene uncertain. Germline assignment: CDR1 WSHSY and CDR2 SAAADI. This CDR3 spans 13 amino acids. The ends were cut back, 4 bases at V and 3 bases at J, with 10 bases in the middle. The CDR3 DNA reads TGCGCCAGCAGTGGTGCCTCCCTCTACGAGCAGTACTTC. As protein: CASSGASLYEQYF.

This rearrangement joins TRBV10-3 to TRBJ1-5, with D perhaps TRBD1 (5 bases). V lost 6 bases, J lost 0 bases, and 18 bases lay in between. The CDR3 runs 17 residues. Germline CDR1 is ENHRY and CDR2 is SYGVKD. The CDR3 DNA reads as TGTGCCATCAGCGATGACAGACTTGCCGATAGCAATCAGCCCCAGCATTTT. As protein: CAISDDRLADSNQPQHF.

As concerns this clone: This specimen includes other DNA sequences encoding the same CDR3. The chain couples TRBV30 to TRBJ1-1; D remains ambiguous. The V and J ends lost 3 bases and 5 bases respectively, with 7 bases between them. Germline CDR1 and CDR2: GTSNPN and SVGIG (reference sequence). The CDR3 has 11 residues. The CDR3 spells CAWRAGTEAFF. CDR3 in DNA: TGTGCCTGGAGAGCCGGGACTGAAGCTTTCTTT.

The CDR3 loop is CASSEFQGYNEQYF. The CDR3 region has the DNA TGTGCCAGCAGTGAGTTCCAGGGGTACAACGAGCAGTACTTC. This chain uses TRBV2 with TRBJ2-7, with D possibly TRBD1 on 6 matching bases. Germline V lookup: CDR1 SNHLY, CDR2 FYNNEI. The CDR3 loop spans 14 amino acids. Trimming took 3 bases from V and 5 from J, leaving 14 bases between them.

This sequence joins TRBV12-5 and TRBJ2-1; 7 bases align to TRBD2. CDR3 length: 14 residues. V lost 7 bases, J lost 3 bases, and 6 bases stayed unmatched. CDR1 is LGHNT and CDR2 is FRNRAP in the germline V gene. CDR3 loop: CASAASGIYNEQFF. The CDR3 DNA reads TGTGCTAGTGCCGCCAGCGGGATCTACAATGAGCAGTTCTTC.

This chain connects TRBV7-9 to TRBJ1-5; the D gene is possibly TRBD1 (5 bases). V lost 5 bases and J lost 11, with 13 bases in between. CDR1 and CDR2 from the germline V gene are SEHNR and FQNEAQ (reference sequence). The CDR3 is 12 residues long. CDR3 amino acids: CASSPTQGAQHF. The CDR3 DNA reads as TGTGCCAGCAGCCCCACCCAGGGAGCCCAGCATTTT.